This record covers a single TCR beta chain. The target antigen is unknown. This CDR3 spans 17 amino acids. J gave up 1 base and V 1 base, and 9 bases lay outside the gene matches. Looked up from germline, CDR1 is LGHNA and CDR2 is YSLEER. This specimen comes from a study of cytomegalovirus exposure and HLA in healthy donors. Study results and limitations: CMV serostatus alone was available as immune exposure information.

It was with 60 Vbeta and 13 Jbeta primers that the PCR ran. The assay was immunoSEQ multiplex PCR, and TCRdb's table has in-frame clones only and misses some. The sample includes approximately 160,000 clones, approximately 80% of them seen just once. Sequencing was done on a sample of PBMCs. The chain uses TRBV4-3 and TRBJ1-2; 7 bases map to TRBD1. The origin of this receptor is a woman aged 40-49 years in good health and CMV-seropositive. Written as DNA, the CDR3 is TGCGCCAGCAGCCAAGTGTATTCACAGGGGTTTAACTATGGCTACACCTTC. This encodes CASSQVYSQGFNYGYTF.